This TCR beta chain comes out of a study of OX40 agonist ivuxolimab in advanced cancers. TCRdb's table, derived via immunoSEQ multiplex PCR, lists solely in-frame clones and lacks some. The table records roughly 83,000 clones, about 89% of them present only once. CDR1 is SGHAT and CDR2 is FQNNGV in the germline V gene. This CDR3 spans 12 amino acids. V lost 4 bases and J 2 bases, leaving 0 bases between the germline ends. V gene TRBV11-2 combines with J gene TRBJ1-6; the D is unclear. Sample: CD4+ or CD8+ T cells sorted from blood, taken in a trial of the OX40 agonist ivuxolimab. The source is an adult with an advanced solid tumor such as melanoma, head and neck, liver or kidney cancer. The CDR3 coding sequence is TGTGCCAGCAGCTCCTATAATTCACCCCTCCACTTT. It yields the protein CASSSYNSPLHF.